The 25 T cell receptor beta chains presented below share a single source sample, sequenced in a study of OX40 agonist ivuxolimab in advanced cancers. The repertoire was sequenced with immunoSEQ multiplex PCR; TCRdb's copy has only in-frame clones and lacks some. Found here are tens of thousands of clones, more than 75% of them singletons; the top ten hold just under 35%. This material consisted of CD4+ or CD8+ T cells sorted from blood, taken in a trial of the OX40 agonist ivuxolimab. The receptors originated from an adult with an advanced solid tumor such as melanoma, head and neck, liver or kidney cancer.

The chain employs TRBV10-1 and TRBJ2-3; 7 positions agree with TRBD2. The germline V gene has CDR1 WNHNN and CDR2 SYGVQD (reference sequence). This CDR3 is built from 14 residues. J was trimmed by 4 bases and V by 10 bases; bases with no gene match: 11. CDR3 bases: TGCGCCACTGCCAGCGGGGCAGCATCAGATACGCAGTATTTT. This translates into CATASGAASDTQYF.

On this clone itself: This sample also contains other DNA sequences that code for the same CDR3. The chain recombines TRBV27 with TRBJ2-2, with TRBD1 matching over 8 bases. V dropped 0 bases and J dropped 8; count of bases not matched to a gene: 5. CDR1 is MNHEY and CDR2 is SMNVEV in the germline V gene (reference sequence). This CDR3 has 15 residues. Here the CDR3 reads CASSLSPTGVGELFF. CDR3 coding DNA: TGTGCCAGCAGTTTATCGCCGACAGGGGTTGGGGAGCTGTTTTTT.

V is TRBV6-5 and J is TRBJ2-1; tentatively, D is TRBD2 (6 bases). CDR3 length equals 15 residues. Germline V gives CDR1 MNHEY, CDR2 SVGAGI. V was cut by 6 bases and J by 4 bases, with 16 bases left in between. The CDR3 spells CASSRGPLAYNEQFF. The CDR3 DNA follows: TGTGCCAGCAGCCGGGGTCCCCTAGCGTACAATGAGCAGTTCTTC.

The chain joins TRBV6-5 to TRBJ2-5; TRBD2 agrees at 11 bases. TRBJ2-7 explains the end of the DNA better; the J call may be wrong. Germline V gene data show CDR1 as MNHEY and CDR2 as SVGAGI. There are 15 residues in the CDR3. Here the CDR3 reads CASRQPGLADYEQYF. CDR3 DNA: TGTGCCAGCAGACAACCGGGACTAGCGGATTACGAGCAGTACTTC.

This sequence joins TRBV6-5 and TRBJ1-1; 8 bases are a match to TRBD1. The CDR3 has 14 amino acids. The V segment lost 4 bases and the J segment 5 bases; nucleotides outside the gene matches: 6. CDR1 and CDR2 from the germline V gene are MNHEY and SVGAGI. The CDR3 DNA follows: TGTGCCAGCAGTTTCCGACAGGGGCGGACTGAAGCTTTCTTT. As protein: CASSFRQGRTEAFF.

V and J are TRBV7-3 and TRBJ2-1, with D tentatively TRBD1 or TRBD2 (5 bases each). The CDR3 spans 15 residues. V lost 5 bases, J lost 3 bases, and 14 bases lay in between. Germline V gene lookup returns CDR1 SGHTA and CDR2 FQGTGA. This CDR3 is CASSLRDQLYNEQFF. The CDR3, as DNA: TGTGCCAGCAGCCTCCGGGACCAACTCTACAATGAGCAGTTCTTC.

This CDR3 is CASSQDGQSSYNEQFF. The CDR3 DNA is TGCGCCAGCAGCCAAGATGGGCAGTCCTCCTACAATGAGCAGTTCTTC. The chain links TRBV4-1 to TRBJ2-1; D remains ambiguous. CDR3 size: 16 residues. V lost 0 bases to trimming and J lost 0 bases, with 9 bases between them. Germline lookup yields CDR1 MGHRA and CDR2 YSYEKL.

V usage is TRBV7-9 and J usage is TRBJ2-5, with no clear D. V lost 5 bases, J lost 5 bases, and 15 bases lay in between. The germline CDR1 and CDR2 sequences are SEHNR and FQNEAQ (reference sequence). CDR3 size: 14 residues. CDR3 in DNA: TGTGCCAGCAGCGTCCGACACCCCGAGGAGACCCAGTACTTC. Its translation is CASSVRHPEETQYF.

The rearrangement joins TRBV7-3 to TRBJ2-3; 8 bases map to TRBD2. Unmatched junction bases numbered 8, after V lost 2 bases and J lost 4 bases. Germline V lookup: CDR1 SGHTA, CDR2 FQGTGA. The CDR3 covers 16 residues. The CDR3 DNA reads as TGTGCCAGCAGCTTAGTTCCGGGAGGGCCGTCAGATACGCAGTATTTT. It encodes CASSLVPGGPSDTQYF.

V usage is TRBV6-6 and J usage is TRBJ2-7; 7 bases are shared with TRBD2. The ends lost 2 bases at V and 0 bases at J; junction bases unmatched: 4. The germline V gene encodes CDR1 MNHNY and CDR2 SVGAGI (reference sequence). This CDR3 contains 15 residues. CDR3 sequence (DNA): TGTGCCAGCAGTTACGGGAGCGGGAACTCCTACGAGCAGTACTTC. This encodes CASSYGSGNSYEQYF.

This clone appeared a single time. The CDR3 is CASSDVPGEDTQYF. CDR3 bases: TGTGCCAGCAGTGACGTCCCTGGGGAAGATACGCAGTATTTT. This chain uses TRBV6-4 with TRBJ2-3; the D is unclear. CDR3 length: 14 amino acids. V was clipped by 2 bases and J by 5 bases, with 11 bases between them. Germline CDR1 MRHNA, CDR2 SNTAGT.

V gene TRBV15 combines with J gene TRBJ2-1; D perhaps matches TRBD1 (5 bases). In germline, CDR1 is LNHNV, CDR2 YYDKDF (reference sequence). Trimming cost V 3 bases and J 6 bases, with 9 bases left between them. The CDR3 loop spans 13 amino acids. The DNA for the CDR3 is TGTGCCACCAGCAGGGGGCCCCTCAATGAGCAGTTCTTC. Encoded protein: CATSRGPLNEQFF.

This clone was seen just once. The J gene is TRBJ2-1, the V gene TRBV9, with TRBD2 as a possible D gene (5 bases). This CDR3 region has 14 residues. V lost 3 bases to trimming and J lost 8 bases, with 15 bases between them. The germline V gene has CDR1 SGDLS and CDR2 YYNGEE. The CDR3 region is CASSGDFPGDEQFF. As DNA, the CDR3 is TGTGCCAGCAGCGGGGATTTTCCCGGGGATGAGCAGTTCTTC.

The rearrangement uses TRBV5-4 and TRBJ2-5; the match to TRBD2 covers 11 bases. Germline V lookup: CDR1 SGHNT, CDR2 YYREEE (reference sequence). V lost 4 bases, J lost 4 bases, and 6 bases stayed unmatched. This CDR3 is built from 15 residues. CDR3 residues: CASSLGLADGETQYF. As DNA, the CDR3 is TGTGCCAGCAGCCTGGGACTAGCGGATGGAGAGACCCAGTACTTC.

The chain combines TRBV7-2 with TRBJ2-7; TRBD2 might be the D (5 bases). Germline loops: CDR1 SGHTA, CDR2 FQGNSA. The CDR3 consists of 15 residues. Trimming cost V 3 bases and J 0 bases, with 12 bases left between them. CDR3 sequence (DNA): TGTGCCAGCAGCTTCGCGGCCGGGATCTCCTACGAGCAGTACTTC. Protein: CASSFAAGISYEQYF.

This chain uses TRBV5-4 with TRBJ1-5, with D uncertain. The CDR3 has 13 amino acids. From germline, CDR1 is SGHNT and CDR2 YYREEE (reference sequence). The V and J ends lost 7 bases and 2 bases respectively, with 10 bases between them. The CDR3 DNA sequence: TGTGCCAGCTCTTTTGACGGCAATCAGCCCCAGCATTTT. It encodes CASSFDGNQPQHF.

The chain joins TRBV28 to TRBJ2-2; D not certain. CDR3 length: 12 amino acids. Germline V lookup: CDR1 MDHEN, CDR2 SYDVKM. V was clipped by 7 bases and J by 6 bases, with 9 bases between them. The CDR3 bases are TGTGCCAGCACCCACCAACCCGGGGAGCTGTTTTTT. This encodes CASTHQPGELFF. The full variable domain, rest sourced from reference TRBV28 and TRBJ2-2, is DVKVTQSSRYLVKRTGEKVFLECVQDMDHENMFWYRQDPGLGLRLIYFSYDVKMKEKGDIPEGYSVSREKKERFSLILESASTNQTSMYLCASTHQPGELFFGEGSRLTVL.

V and J are TRBV4-1 and TRBJ2-7, with D possibly being TRBD1 (6 bases). The ends were cut back, 4 bases at V and 5 bases at J, with 18 bases in the middle. Germline CDR1 and CDR2: MGHRA and YSYEKL. The CDR3 contains 15 residues. Written as DNA, the CDR3 is TGCGCCAGCAGCCCAGTCAGGGGAGTATCTAACGAGCAGTACTTC. This sequence encodes CASSPVRGVSNEQYF.

V is TRBV28 and J is TRBJ1-1; 10 bases map to TRBD1. The V segment lost 5 bases and the J segment 7 bases; nucleotides outside the gene matches: 7. This CDR3 is 14 amino acids long. Per germline, CDR1 MDHEN and CDR2 SYDVKM. This chain's CDR3 is CASSAGTGVFEAFF. The CDR3 DNA follows: TGTGCCAGCAGTGCCGGGACAGGGGTTTTTGAAGCTTTCTTT.

The V call is TRBV11-2, the J call TRBJ1-1; 8 positions agree with TRBD1. The CDR3 spans 14 residues. Germline CDR1 reads SGHAT; CDR2 reads FQNNGV. Losses at the gene ends were 1 base for V and 6 bases for J; bases not matched to a gene: 4. The CDR3 reads CASSLVVRGPEAFF. The CDR3 bases are TGTGCCAGCAGCTTAGTTGTCAGGGGGCCTGAAGCTTTCTTT.

The chain joins TRBV13 to TRBJ2-2; 7 nucleotides match TRBD2. The germline gives CDR1 PRHDT, CDR2 FYEKMQ (reference sequence). Trimming removed 1 base from V and 4 bases from J; junction bases left unmatched: 9. This CDR3 contains 17 residues. The CDR3 DNA follows: TGTGCCAGCAGCTTAGTGAGGACTAGGGGTGGCACCGGGGAGCTGTTTTTT. Translation gives CASSLVRTRGGTGELFF.

The chain employs TRBV15 and TRBJ2-1, with D tentatively TRBD2 (5 bases). The ends were cut back, 3 bases at V and 3 bases at J, with 12 bases in the middle. The CDR3 totals 15 residues. Germline lookup yields CDR1 LNHNV and CDR2 YYDKDF (reference sequence). As DNA, the CDR3 is TGTGCCACCAGCAGGTCGGGTGAGGGCTACAATGAGCAGTTCTTC. Translating it yields CATSRSGEGYNEQFF.

This chain uses TRBV19 with TRBJ2-1; 8 bases match TRBD2. CDR1 and CDR2 from the germline V gene are LNHDA and SQIVND (reference sequence). The CDR3 is 15 residues long. Unmatched junction bases numbered 6, after V lost 3 bases and J lost 5 bases. The CDR3 reads CASSMLAGKDNEQFF. The CDR3 bases are TGTGCCAGTAGTATGTTAGCGGGAAAGGACAATGAGCAGTTCTTC.

This chain connects TRBV11-2 to TRBJ2-3, with 10 bases matching TRBD1. Germline V CDR1 and CDR2: SGHAT, FQNNGV. V was clipped by 3 bases and J by 0 bases; unmatched bases: 6. This CDR3 is built from 17 residues. The CDR3 DNA is TGTGCCAGCAGCTTGCGACAGGGGGCGACCAGCACAGATACGCAGTATTTT. This translates into CASSLRQGATSTDTQYF.

The chain couples TRBV5-1 to TRBJ2-3, with 11 bases matching TRBD2. This CDR3 has 14 residues. Germline lookup yields CDR1 SGHRS and CDR2 YFSETQ. V shed 4 bases and J 4 bases; nucleotides not matched to a gene: 2. The CDR3 protein is CASSPGLAADTQYF. CDR3 DNA: TGCGCCAGCAGCCCGGGACTAGCGGCAGATACGCAGTATTTT.